The 29 T cell receptor beta chains listed next were all sequenced from one sample in a study of identical twins. TCRdb ran MiXCR on the 5' RACE reads and lists one entry per CDR3 protein. The table includes hundreds of thousands of distinct CDR3 sequences, 5.5% to 6.5% detected once. Sample: naive T cells sorted from blood. The receptor set was obtained from a man aged 18 to 35 in good health.

The table lists this clonotype with a few counts. V gene TRBV6-1 combines with J gene TRBJ2-5; tentatively, D is TRBD1 or TRBD2 (6 bases each). Trimming stripped 6 bases from V and 1 base from J, with 15 bases between. The CDR3 extends over 15 amino acids. Germline CDR1 and CDR2: MNHNS and SASEGT. The CDR3 bases are TGTGCCAGCAGACTAACCCCGGGGGCCCAAGAGACCCAGTACTTC. Translation: CASRLTPGAQETQYF.

As concerns this clonotype: A much larger clone is a single base away; this may be a read error. The chain uses TRBV20-1 and TRBJ2-4; D call uncertain. This CDR3 is 10 amino acids long. Germline CDR1 and CDR2: DFQATT and SNEGSKA (reference sequence). This chain's CDR3 is CSAILNIQHF. The CDR3 coding sequence is TGCAGTGCTATATTAAACATTCAGCACTTC.

This clonotype appeared many times. The chain has TRBV11-3 and TRBJ2-5; D possibly uses TRBD1 or TRBD2 (6 bases each). V lost 5 bases, J lost 0 bases, and 16 bases lay in between. The germline CDR1 and CDR2 sequences are SGHNT and YENEEA. The CDR3 spans 16 residues. Here the CDR3 reads CASSLRPGGNQETQYF. Written as DNA, the CDR3 is TGTGCCAGCAGCCTACGACCCGGGGGCAACCAAGAGACCCAGTACTTC.

Many counts were recorded for this clonotype. V is TRBV12-3 or TRBV12-4 and J is TRBJ1-1; 7 bases are shared with TRBD1. This CDR3 has 14 amino acids. The ends lost 0 bases at V and 5 bases at J; junction bases unmatched: 3. For the CDR3, the DNA is TGTGCCAGCAGTTTAGCATCCAGGGGGACTGAAGCTTTCTTT. Amino acids: CASSLASRGTEAFF.

Many counts were recorded for this clonotype. The chain uses TRBV5-5 and TRBJ2-1; 9 nucleotides line up with TRBD1. Germline CDR1 SGHKS, CDR2 YYEKEE (reference sequence). V gave up 5 bases and J gave up 8 bases; unmatched junction bases: 8. The length of the CDR3 is 14 residues. The CDR3 DNA reads TGTGCCAGCAGTTACAATTGGGACAGGGATGAGCAGTTCTTC. Amino acid sequence: CASSYNWDRDEQFF.

This clonotype was counted many times. V is TRBV7-9 and J is TRBJ2-7, with 8 bases identical to TRBD1. The CDR3 runs to 15 residues. With V trimmed by 0 bases and J by 5 bases, 6 bases remained unmatched. CDR1 SEHNR and CDR2 FQNEAQ come from the germline V gene (reference sequence). The CDR3 spells CASSLAGQGHNEQYV. For the CDR3, the DNA is TGTGCCAGCAGCTTAGCTGGACAGGGACACAACGAGCAGTACGTC.

The table lists this clonotype with many counts. The chain has TRBV5-8 and TRBJ2-1; either TRBD1 or TRBD2 may fit D (6 bases each). CDR1 is SGHTS, CDR2 YDEGEE, per germline. Trimming took off 0 bases at V and 13 bases at J, with 26 bases between the two ends. The CDR3 sequence is 17 residues long. The CDR3 nucleotides are TGTGCCAGCAGCTTGGCATCCCGAGCAGCTTGGGGGGCGTCCCAGTTCTTC. Its translation: CASSLASRAAWGASQFF.

This clonotype was seen repeatedly, ten times or more. This chain connects TRBV20-1 to TRBJ1-4; 7 bases line up with TRBD1. CDR1 is DFQATT, CDR2 SNEGSKA, per germline (reference sequence). V lost 4 bases, J lost 0 bases, and 5 bases stayed unmatched. The CDR3 consists of 15 residues. The CDR3 DNA reads TGCAGTGCTACGGGACAGTCGGCAACTAATGAAAAACTGTTTTTT. This codes for CSATGQSATNEKLFF.

Many counts were recorded for this clonotype. The chain employs TRBV4-3 and TRBJ2-7; possibly TRBD2 for D (5 bases). CDR3 size: 14 residues. Trimming shortened V by 0 bases and J by 2 bases, and 8 bases separated the two germline ends. Germline CDR1 and CDR2: LGHNA and YSLEER. The CDR3 sequence: CASSQDRGAYEQYF. The CDR3 region has the DNA TGCGCCAGCAGCCAAGATCGGGGAGCCTACGAGCAGTACTTC.

This clonotype was seen repeatedly, ten times or more. V gene TRBV5-1 combines with J gene TRBJ2-5; maybe TRBD2 (6 bases). From germline, CDR1 is SGHRS and CDR2 YFSETQ. V was cut by 0 bases and J by 3 bases, with 12 bases left in between. The CDR3 totals 15 residues. CDR3 region: CASSLAGSPKETQYF. In nucleotides, the CDR3 is TGCGCCAGCAGCTTGGCCGGGAGTCCCAAAGAGACCCAGTACTTC.

The CDR3 region has the DNA TGTGCCAGCAGCTTTCGAGGGAGGGGGAGGAATGAGCAGTTCTTC. This encodes CASSFRGRGRNEQFF. The rearrangement uses TRBV11-2 and TRBJ2-1; TRBD2 is a possible D gene (7 bases). The CDR3 length is 15 residues. V lost 3 bases, J lost 7 bases, and 16 bases lay in between. Germline assignment: CDR1 SGHAT and CDR2 FQNNGV.

This clonotype was seen more than once but under ten times. This CDR3 reads CASTQREGLGGELFF. The DNA for the CDR3 is TGTGCCAGCACCCAGCGGGAGGGCCTTGGCGGGGAGCTGTTTTTT. The chain uses TRBV6-1 and TRBJ2-2; 10 nucleotides agree with TRBD2. This CDR3 is 15 amino acids long. Germline CDR1 MNHNS, CDR2 SASEGT. The J segment lost 7 bases and the V segment lost 7 bases, leaving 9 bases of the junction unmatched.

The table lists this clonotype with a few counts. The chain recombines TRBV20-1 with TRBJ2-5; TRBD2 matches at 14 bases. Germline lookup yields CDR1 DFQATT and CDR2 SNEGSKA (reference sequence). CDR3 size: 16 residues. V trimming: 1 base; J trimming: 2 bases; junction bases outside the gene matches: 3. CDR3 coding DNA: TGCAGTGCTAGAGGAGGGACTAGCGGGAGTCAAGAGACCCAGTACTTC. It encodes CSARGGTSGSQETQYF.

This clonotype came up many times. The rearrangement joins TRBV12-3 or TRBV12-4 to TRBJ2-3; D is perhaps TRBD2 (5 bases). Trimming pared 5 bases from V and 4 bases from J, leaving 16 bases between. This CDR3 has 15 residues. CDR3 coding DNA: TGTGCCAGCAGTGGGATGAAGGACTCCCCAGATACGCAGTATTTT. This gives the protein CASSGMKDSPDTQYF.

This clonotype was seen repeatedly, ten times or more. The chain employs TRBV7-6 and TRBJ2-3; the D gene is possibly TRBD2 (6 bases). Germline V lookup: CDR1 SGHVS, CDR2 FNYEAQ. The CDR3 is made up of 14 amino acids. The V and J ends lost 5 bases and 11 bases respectively, with 20 bases between them. The CDR3: CASSITSSATQQYF. The CDR3, as DNA: TGTGCCAGCAGCATAACGTCTAGCGCAACTCAGCAGTATTTT.

This clonotype was seen repeatedly, ten times or more. The CDR3 sequence: CATSSALGPQHF. DNA for the CDR3: TGTGCCACCAGCTCCGCCTTAGGGCCCCAGCATTTT. V is TRBV15 and J is TRBJ1-5; D gene unclear. Germline loops: CDR1 LNHNV, CDR2 YYDKDF (reference sequence). The CDR3 is 12 amino acids. Trimming pared 5 bases from V and 9 bases from J, leaving 11 bases between. Filled out from reference TRBV15 and TRBJ1-5, the complete variable domain reads DAMVIQNPRYQVTQFGKPVTLSCSQTLNHNVMYWYQQKSSQAPKLLFHYYDKDFNNEADTPDNFQSRRPNTSFCFLDIRSPGLGDTAMYLCATSSALGPQHFGDGTRLSIL.

This chain links TRBV29-1 with TRBJ2-7; weak D call: TRBD2 (6 bases). CDR1 SQVTM and CDR2 ANQGSEA come from the germline V gene. The CDR3 sequence is 13 residues long. Between the trimmed V and J ends, which lost 7 bases and 6 bases, there was a span of 19 bases. CDR3 in amino acids: CSAKVNTGGEQYF. Here the CDR3 DNA reads TGCAGCGCGAAGGTGAATACCGGGGGCGAGCAGTACTTC.

This clonotype has just a few counts. This chain connects TRBV12-3 or TRBV12-4 to TRBJ2-6, with a weak D call TRBD1 (6 bases). V was cut by 6 bases and J by 2 bases, with 11 bases left in between. The CDR3 is made up of 15 amino acids. As DNA, the CDR3 is TGTGCCAGCAGCAACCCAGGGGCTGGGGCCAACGTCCTGACTTTC. It specifies CASSNPGAGANVLTF.

V is TRBV11-2 and J is TRBJ2-4; maybe TRBD2 (5 bases). V shed 1 base and J shed 1 base, with 17 bases lying between them. Germline V gene sequence: CDR1 SGHAT, CDR2 FQNNGV. This CDR3 has 18 residues. The CDR3 is CASSLGVGEGTAKNIQYF. The CDR3 DNA follows: TGTGCCAGCAGCTTAGGTGTAGGAGAGGGAACCGCCAAAAACATTCAGTACTTC.

The chain has TRBV5-1 and TRBJ2-5; D is possibly TRBD1 (6 bases). With 1 base removed from V and 5 bases from J, the gap between germline ends came to 12 bases. The CDR3 totals 14 residues. Germline CDR1 SGHRS, CDR2 YFSETQ. The CDR3 is CASSLNRVGETQYF. Here the CDR3 DNA reads TGCGCCAGCAGCTTGAACAGGGTGGGGGAGACCCAGTACTTC.

This clonotype has at least ten counts. The V gene is TRBV20-1, the J gene TRBJ2-1, with D perhaps matching TRBD1 (6 bases). There are 19 residues in the CDR3. The V and J ends lost 2 bases and 1 base respectively, with 24 bases between them. In germline, CDR1 is DFQATT, CDR2 SNEGSKA (reference sequence). The CDR3 DNA is TGCAGTGCTAGACCATTGGAAAGGGGCCGGCAGGGGTCCTACAATGAGCAGTTCTTC. Translating gives CSARPLERGRQGSYNEQFF.

Ten or more counts support this clonotype. The V gene is TRBV29-1, the J gene TRBJ2-7; 11 positions agree with TRBD1. In germline, CDR1 is SQVTM, CDR2 ANQGSEA. CDR3 length: 15 residues. The V and J ends lost 6 bases and 0 bases, in that order; junction bases with no gene match: 7. The chain's CDR3 is CSVATGTGGSYEQYV. The CDR3, as DNA: TGCAGCGTGGCTACCGGGACAGGGGGCTCCTACGAGCAGTACGTC.

This clonotype was picked up many times. V is TRBV29-1 and J is TRBJ2-1; 7 nucleotides agree with TRBD2. Trimming cost V 4 bases and J 14 bases; bases outside gene matches: 8. CDR1 is SQVTM, CDR2 ANQGSEA, per germline. The CDR3 has 11 amino acids. The CDR3 nucleotides are TGCAGCGTTGTAGGGAGGGTCGAGGAGTTCTTC. Translation: CSVVGRVEEFF.

Regarding this clonotype: A much larger clone differs from this one at a single base, so this may be a read error. This chain uses TRBV27 with TRBJ2-2; the match to TRBD2 covers 13 bases. Germline V CDR1 and CDR2: MNHEY, SMNVEV (reference sequence). This CDR3 is 14 amino acids long. The CDR3 DNA sequence: TGTGCCATCAGTCGACTAGCGGGAGGCGGGGAGCTGTTTTTT. It specifies CAISRLAGGGELFF.

V usage is TRBV27 and J usage is TRBJ2-3, with D possibly matching TRBD2 (6 bases). Per the germline V gene, CDR1 is MNHEY and CDR2 is SMNVEV (reference sequence). Deletions cut 2 bases from V and 2 bases from J, with 11 bases between. The CDR3 is 15 residues long. This chain's CDR3 is CASSLLASVTDTQYF. The DNA of the CDR3 is TGTGCCAGCAGTTTACTAGCGTCGGTCACAGATACGCAGTATTTT.

This clonotype occurred many times. The V call is TRBV4-2, the J call TRBJ2-7; TRBD2 might be the D (5 bases). The V end was cut by 3 bases, the J end by 2 bases, with 14 bases between. The CDR3 is made up of 15 amino acids. Per the germline V gene, CDR1 is LGHNA and CDR2 is YNFKEQ. In DNA, the CDR3 is TGTGCCAGCAGCCAGACACTCGGGATAACCTACGAGCAGTACTTC. This translates into CASSQTLGITYEQYF.

This clonotype was seen repeatedly, ten times or more. V usage is TRBV2 and J usage is TRBJ1-1; D remains ambiguous. Deletions cut 3 bases from V and 4 bases from J, with 9 bases between. CDR3 length: 13 amino acids. The germline CDR1 and CDR2 sequences are SNHLY and FYNNEI. The CDR3 loop reads CASSDGRITEAFF. The DNA of the CDR3 is TGTGCCAGCAGTGATGGACGGATCACTGAAGCTTTCTTT.

This clonotype was seen more than once but under ten times. This chain uses TRBV3-1 with TRBJ2-2; unclear D gene. The V gene lost 0 bases and the J gene lost 6 bases, with 2 bases spanning the gap. This CDR3 spans 12 amino acids. Per the germline V gene, CDR1 is LGHDT and CDR2 is YNNKEL (reference sequence). The CDR3 spells CASSQEPGELFF. Written as DNA, the CDR3 is TGTGCCAGCAGCCAAGAACCCGGGGAGCTGTTTTTT.

This clonotype was detected many times. One junction end disagrees with the germline gene, perhaps due to a read error. This sequence joins TRBV20-1 and TRBJ2-7; TRBD1 is a possible D gene (6 bases). CDR3 length: 12 amino acids. Germline CDR1 is DFQATT and CDR2 is SNEGSKA (reference sequence). CDR3 sequence reads: CSARQGSSEQYF. The CDR3 coding sequence is TGCAGTGCTAGGCAGGGGTCCTCCGAGCAGTACTTC.